These T cell receptor beta chains were read from a single sample in a study of cytomegalovirus exposure and HLA in healthy donors. Method: immunoSEQ multiplex PCR; TCRdb's copy keeps in-frame clones and lacks some. This sample has approximately 99,000 clones, with almost 96% found just once. The sample was PBMCs. The origin of the receptors is a woman between 18 and 29 years old in good health and CMV-seronegative. Both conserved end residues are part of each CDR3. The D gene is left open where the match is weak. A row's size may be missing; if present it is once, few, many or a size class.

D gene	clone size	V gene	J gene	CDR3 DNA	CDR3 protein
.	.	TRBV7-8	TRBJ1-5	TGTGCCAGCAGCTTAAATGCAGGGGCTACCAATCAGCCCCAGCATTTT	CASSLNAGATNQPQHF
.	.	TRBV15	TRBJ1-3	TGTGCCACCAGCAGAGATCGAACGGGGTCTGGAAACACCATATATTTT	CATSRDRTGSGNTIYF
.	.	TRBV28	TRBJ2-5	TGTGCCAGCGGGCGTTTGCAAGAGACCCAGTACTTC	CASGRLQETQYF
TRBD1	.	TRBV2	TRBJ1-5	TGTGCCAGCAGCCTTCACGGGACAGGGGCCCTGGCCCAGCATTTT	CASSLHGTGALAQHF
TRBD1	.	TRBV15	TRBJ2-4	TGTGCCACCAGCAGAGAAAGACAGGGGGGGGGAAACATTCAGTACTTC	CATSRERQGGGNIQYF
.	.	TRBV6-5	TRBJ1-4	TGTGCCAGCAGTTACTCGAGTTTTGGGGCTGGGGAAAAACTGTTTTTT	CASSYSSFGAGEKLFF
.	.	TRBV7-3	TRBJ1-1	TGTGCCAGCAGCTCCAAGACAGGGAACACTGAAGCTTTCTTT	CASSSKTGNTEAFF
TRBD2	.	TRBV4-2	TRBJ2-1	TGTGCCAGCAGCCAAGATACGAGCGGGGGTAATGAGCAGTTCTTC	CASSQDTSGGNEQFF
TRBD1	.	TRBV15	TRBJ1-2	TGTGCCACCAGCAGAGATCAGGACAGGGTCGGGGATGGCTACACCTTC	CATSRDQDRVGDGYTF
TRBD1	once	TRBV11-3	TRBJ2-3	TGTGCCAGCAGCTTCGGACAGGGGGTAATAGCAGATACGCAGTATTTT	CASSFGQGVIADTQYF
.	.	TRBV28	TRBJ1-2	TGTGCCAGCAGTCTGGGACTCATGGGGGATGGCTACACCTTC	CASSLGLMGDGYTF
.	.	TRBV18	TRBJ2-2	TGTGCCAGCTCACCGATAAGGACCTTAACGGGGACCGGGGAGCTGTTTTTT	CASSPIRTLTGTGELFF
.	.	TRBV9	TRBJ2-5	TGTGCCAGCAGCGTAGGTACTAGAAGAGAAGAGACCCAGTACTTC	CASSVGTRREETQYF
TRBD2	.	TRBV6-4	TRBJ2-2	TGTGCCAGCAGTCCCGGGCCCCGGGAGGCGGGGACCGGGGAGCTGTTTTTT	CASSPGPREAGTGELFF